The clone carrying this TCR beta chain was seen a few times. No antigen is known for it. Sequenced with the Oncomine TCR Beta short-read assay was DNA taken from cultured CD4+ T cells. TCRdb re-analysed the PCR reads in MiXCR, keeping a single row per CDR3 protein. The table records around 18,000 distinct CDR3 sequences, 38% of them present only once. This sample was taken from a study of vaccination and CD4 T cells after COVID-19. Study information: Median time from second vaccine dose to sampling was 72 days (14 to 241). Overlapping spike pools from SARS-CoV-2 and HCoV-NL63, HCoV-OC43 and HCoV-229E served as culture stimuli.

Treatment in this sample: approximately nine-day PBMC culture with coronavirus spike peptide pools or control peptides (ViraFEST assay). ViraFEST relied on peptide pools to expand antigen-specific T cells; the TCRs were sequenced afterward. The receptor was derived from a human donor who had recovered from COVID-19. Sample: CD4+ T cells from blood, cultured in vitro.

CDR3 loop: CATKTGTEAFF. CDR3 in DNA: TGTGCCACGAAGACAGGCACTGAAGCTTTCTTT. The chain has TRBV10-3 and TRBJ1-1; maybe TRBD1 (6 bases). The germline V and J ends were trimmed by 10 bases and 4 bases, with 10 bases remaining between them. The CDR3 has 11 amino acids. The germline V gene has CDR1 ENHRY and CDR2 SYGVKD.